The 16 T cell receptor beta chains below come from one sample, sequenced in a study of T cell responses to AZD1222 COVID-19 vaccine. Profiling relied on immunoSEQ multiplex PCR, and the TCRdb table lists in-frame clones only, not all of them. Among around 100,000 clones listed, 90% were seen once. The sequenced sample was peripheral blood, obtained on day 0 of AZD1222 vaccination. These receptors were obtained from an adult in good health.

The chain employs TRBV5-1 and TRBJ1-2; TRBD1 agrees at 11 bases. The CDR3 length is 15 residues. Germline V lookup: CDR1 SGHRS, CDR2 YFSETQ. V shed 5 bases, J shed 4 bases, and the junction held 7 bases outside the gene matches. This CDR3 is CASSPGTGGIYGYTF. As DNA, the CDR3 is TGCGCCAGCAGTCCCGGGACAGGGGGGATCTATGGCTACACCTTC.

The CDR3 region is CASSSPPNEQYF. The CDR3 DNA reads as TGTGCCAGCAGCTCACCCCCCAACGAGCAGTACTTC. The chain uses TRBV7-3 and TRBJ2-7; no firm D call. The V end was cut by 4 bases, the J end by 5 bases, with 9 bases between. The CDR3 totals 12 residues. Germline CDR1 and CDR2: SGHTA and FQGTGA.

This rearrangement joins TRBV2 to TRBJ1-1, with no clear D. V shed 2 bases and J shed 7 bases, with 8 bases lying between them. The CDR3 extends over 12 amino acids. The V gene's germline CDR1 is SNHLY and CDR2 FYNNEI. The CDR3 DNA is TGTGCCAGCAGTGAAAGAGGGTATGAAGCTTTCTTT. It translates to CASSERGYEAFF.

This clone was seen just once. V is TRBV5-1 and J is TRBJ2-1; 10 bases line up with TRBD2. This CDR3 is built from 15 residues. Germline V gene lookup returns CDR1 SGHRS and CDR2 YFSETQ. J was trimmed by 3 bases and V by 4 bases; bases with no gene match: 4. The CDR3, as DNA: TGCGCCAGCAGCGAGATAGCGGGGGGCTACAATGAGCAGTTCTTC. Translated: CASSEIAGGYNEQFF.

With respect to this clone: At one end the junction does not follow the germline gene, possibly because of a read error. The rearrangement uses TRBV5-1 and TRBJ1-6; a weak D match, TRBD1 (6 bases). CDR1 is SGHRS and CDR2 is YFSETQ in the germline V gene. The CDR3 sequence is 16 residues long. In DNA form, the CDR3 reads TGCGCCAGCAGTTTGGGGGGGGCCCTACCGAATTCACCCCTCCACTTT. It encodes CASSLGGALPNSPLHF.

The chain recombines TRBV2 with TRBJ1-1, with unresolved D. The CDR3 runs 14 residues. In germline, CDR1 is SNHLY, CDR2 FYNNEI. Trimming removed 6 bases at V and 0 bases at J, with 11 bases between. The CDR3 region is CASSPLDVNTEAFF. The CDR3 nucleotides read TGTGCCAGCAGCCCCTTGGACGTGAACACTGAAGCTTTCTTT.

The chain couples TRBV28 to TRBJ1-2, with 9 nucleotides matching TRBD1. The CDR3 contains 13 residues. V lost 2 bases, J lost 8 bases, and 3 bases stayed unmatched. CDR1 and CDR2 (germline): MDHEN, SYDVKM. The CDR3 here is CASSLGDRDGYTF. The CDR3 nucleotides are TGTGCCAGCAGTTTAGGGGACAGGGACGGCTACACCTTC.

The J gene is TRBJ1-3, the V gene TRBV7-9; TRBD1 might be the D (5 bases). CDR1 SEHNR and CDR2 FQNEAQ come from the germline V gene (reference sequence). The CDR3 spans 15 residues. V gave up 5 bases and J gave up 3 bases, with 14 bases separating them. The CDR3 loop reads CASSPLGRSGNTIYF. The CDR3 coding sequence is TGTGCCAGCAGCCCGTTGGGGCGGAGTGGAAACACCATATATTTT.

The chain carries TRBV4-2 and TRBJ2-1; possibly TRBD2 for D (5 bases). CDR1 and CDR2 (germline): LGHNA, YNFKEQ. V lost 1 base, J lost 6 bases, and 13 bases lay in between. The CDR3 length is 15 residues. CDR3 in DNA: TGTGCCAGCAGCCAAGTCGGGGTCGGCGTCAATGAGCAGTTCTTC. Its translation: CASSQVGVGVNEQFF.

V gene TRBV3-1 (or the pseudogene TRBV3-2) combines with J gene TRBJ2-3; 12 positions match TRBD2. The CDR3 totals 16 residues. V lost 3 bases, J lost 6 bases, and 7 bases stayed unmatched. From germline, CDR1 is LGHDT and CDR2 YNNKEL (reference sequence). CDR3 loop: CASSQTSGGAADTQYF. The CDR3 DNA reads TGTGCCAGCAGCCAGACTAGCGGGGGCGCGGCGGATACGCAGTATTTT.

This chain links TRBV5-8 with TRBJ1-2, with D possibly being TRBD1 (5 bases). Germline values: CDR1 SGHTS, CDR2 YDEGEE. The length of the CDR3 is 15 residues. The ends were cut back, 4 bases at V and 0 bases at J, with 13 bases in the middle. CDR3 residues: CASSPSRTTNYGYTF. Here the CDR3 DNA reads TGTGCCAGCAGCCCGTCTCGGACAACTAACTATGGCTACACCTTC.

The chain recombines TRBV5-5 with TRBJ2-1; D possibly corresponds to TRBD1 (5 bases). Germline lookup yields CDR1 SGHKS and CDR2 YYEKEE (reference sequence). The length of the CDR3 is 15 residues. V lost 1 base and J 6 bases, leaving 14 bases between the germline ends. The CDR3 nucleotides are TGTGCCAGCAGCTTGTGGCAGGGTGTGGGCAATGAGCAGTTCTTC. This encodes CASSLWQGVGNEQFF.

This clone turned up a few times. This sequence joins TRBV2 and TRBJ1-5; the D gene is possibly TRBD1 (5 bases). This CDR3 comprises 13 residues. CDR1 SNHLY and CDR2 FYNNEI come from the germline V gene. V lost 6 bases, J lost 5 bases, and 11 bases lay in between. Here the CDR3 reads CASSDDSHQPQHF. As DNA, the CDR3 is TGTGCCAGCAGCGATGACAGTCATCAGCCCCAGCATTTT.

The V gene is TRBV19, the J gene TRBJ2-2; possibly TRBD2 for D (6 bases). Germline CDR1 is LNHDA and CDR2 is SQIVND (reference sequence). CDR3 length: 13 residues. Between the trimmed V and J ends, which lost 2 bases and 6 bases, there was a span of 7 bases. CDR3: CASSITSPGELFF. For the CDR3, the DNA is TGTGCCAGTAGTATAACTAGCCCCGGGGAGCTGTTTTTT.

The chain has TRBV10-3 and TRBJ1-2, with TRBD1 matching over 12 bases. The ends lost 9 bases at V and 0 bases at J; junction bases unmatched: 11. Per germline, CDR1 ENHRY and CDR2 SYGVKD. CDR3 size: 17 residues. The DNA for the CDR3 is TGTGCCATGCGAATACCGGGACAGGGGGCCGCTAACTATGGCTACACCTTC. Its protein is CAMRIPGQGAANYGYTF.

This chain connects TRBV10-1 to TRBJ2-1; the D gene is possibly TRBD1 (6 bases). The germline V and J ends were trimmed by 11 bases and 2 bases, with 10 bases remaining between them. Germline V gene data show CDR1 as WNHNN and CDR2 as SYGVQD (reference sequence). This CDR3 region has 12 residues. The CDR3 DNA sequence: TGCGCCGGTAAGGGGGCCTACAATGAGCAGTTCTTC. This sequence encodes CAGKGAYNEQFF.